The 25 T cell receptor beta chains presented below share a single source sample, sequenced in a study of neurological immune-mediated disorders. MiXCR, applied by TCRdb to the 5' RACE reads, yields one record per CDR3 protein. The top ten hold 2.9% of the sample, which has under 90,000 distinct CDR3 sequences, roughly 3.5% seen once. The sequenced sample consisted of PBMCs. The receptor source for this set is a woman aged 45-60 years with multiple sclerosis.

This clonotype appeared many times. V usage is TRBV3-1 and J usage is TRBJ2-3; tentative D call: TRBD2 (6 bases). Between the trimmed V and J ends, which lost 0 bases and 4 bases, there was a span of 17 bases. The CDR3 has 17 amino acids. The V gene's germline CDR1 is LGHDT and CDR2 YNNKEL (reference sequence). CDR3 amino acids: CASSQESPWEASDTQYF. In DNA, the CDR3 is TGTGCCAGCAGCCAAGAAAGCCCCTGGGAGGCGTCAGATACGCAGTATTTT.

Written as DNA, the CDR3 is TGCGCCAGCAGCCAACTTCGTAGCGGGGGGCAAGAGACCCAGTACTTC. This codes for CASSQLRSGGQETQYF. The J gene is TRBJ2-5, the V gene TRBV4-3; 10 bases are a match to TRBD2. The CDR3 spans 16 residues. V lost 2 bases and J lost 2; bases outside the gene matches: 5. Per germline, CDR1 LGHNA and CDR2 YSLEER.

This clonotype was seen ten or more times. V usage is TRBV5-1 and J usage is TRBJ1-2; D may be TRBD1 (5 bases). Germline CDR1 SGHRS, CDR2 YFSETQ. V was pared by 4 bases and J by 0 bases, with 7 bases between. The CDR3 totals 13 residues. This CDR3 is CASSLTANYGYTF. In nucleotides, the CDR3 is TGCGCCAGCAGCCTGACAGCTAACTATGGCTACACCTTC.

This clonotype has ten or more counts. V gene TRBV5-1 combines with J gene TRBJ2-1, with 9 bases aligning to TRBD2. CDR3 length equals 14 residues. Germline lookup yields CDR1 SGHRS and CDR2 YFSETQ. The J segment lost 6 bases and the V segment lost 0 bases, leaving 1 base of the junction unmatched. The CDR3 spells CASSLEAGGNEQFF. CDR3 coding DNA: TGCGCCAGCAGCTTGGAAGCGGGGGGCAATGAGCAGTTCTTC.

This clonotype was counted ten times or more. This chain uses TRBV18 with TRBJ1-1; TRBD1 matches 10 bases. CDR3 length: 16 amino acids. V was clipped by 3 bases and J by 7 bases; unmatched bases: 11. Germline lookup yields CDR1 KGHSH and CDR2 LQKENI. The CDR3 spells CASSPGTGAALGEAFF. For the CDR3, the DNA is TGTGCCAGCTCACCGGGGACAGGGGCTGCCCTTGGTGAAGCTTTCTTT.

This clonotype was seen repeatedly, ten times or more. V is TRBV20-1 and J is TRBJ1-2; 7 nucleotides match TRBD1. The V gene end was trimmed by 6 bases and the J gene end by 3 bases; junction bases not matched to a gene: 13. The length of the CDR3 is 15 residues. Germline V gene lookup returns CDR1 DFQATT and CDR2 SNEGSKA (reference sequence). DNA of the CDR3: TGCAGTGCCCGCCTTCCTCTTCAGGGGGACTATGGCTACACCTTC. Translated: CSARLPLQGDYGYTF.

This clonotype was detected ten times or more. J is TRBJ2-5 and V is TRBV6-5; TRBD2 agrees at 11 bases. CDR3 length equals 16 residues. Germline V lookup: CDR1 MNHEY, CDR2 SVGAGI. Unmatched junction bases numbered 5, after V lost 0 bases and J lost 5 bases. CDR3 nucleotide sequence: TGTGCCAGCAGTTACTCTTCTAGCGGGGGGTCCGAGACCCAGTACTTC. Its translation: CASSYSSSGGSETQYF.

The rearrangement links TRBV4-2 to TRBJ2-5; no firm D call. Germline-derived CDR1 and CDR2 are LGHNA and YNFKEQ. The CDR3 length is 14 residues. The V end was cut by 0 bases, the J end by 4 bases, with 9 bases between. The CDR3 DNA follows: TGTGCCAGCAGCCAAGATAGGCTAGGAGAGACCCAGTACTTC. Protein: CASSQDRLGETQYF.

This clonotype showed up many times. The rearrangement joins TRBV5-1 to TRBJ2-3; D gene ambiguous. CDR1 is SGHRS, CDR2 YFSETQ, per germline. The germline V and J ends were trimmed by 4 bases and 0 bases, with 6 bases remaining between them. CDR3 length equals 13 residues. CDR3: CASSPISTDTQYF. For the CDR3, the DNA is TGCGCCAGCAGCCCCATAAGCACAGATACGCAGTATTTT.

This clonotype showed up many times. The rearrangement uses TRBV15 and TRBJ2-6, with D maybe TRBD1 (6 bases). Germline lookup yields CDR1 LNHNV and CDR2 YYDKDF (reference sequence). The CDR3 is 19 amino acids. Trimming removed 5 bases at V and 0 bases at J, with 20 bases between. DNA for the CDR3: TGTGCCACCAGCGCAAGACCGACAGGTCTGTCCTCTGGGGCCAACGTCCTGACTTTC. Translation: CATSARPTGLSSGANVLTF.

This clonotype was detected many times. This rearrangement joins TRBV3-1 to TRBJ2-1; no firm D call. Germline values: CDR1 LGHDT, CDR2 YNNKEL (reference sequence). V lost 1 base and J lost 3, with 7 bases in between. This CDR3 has 14 amino acids. For the CDR3, the DNA is TGTGCCAGCAGCCAAGCCTCATTCTACAATGAGCAGTTCTTC. Protein product: CASSQASFYNEQFF.

This clonotype has ten or more counts. The chain recombines TRBV2 with TRBJ1-1; no definite D call. This CDR3 has 12 amino acids. Germline lookup yields CDR1 SNHLY and CDR2 FYNNEI. V was cut by 8 bases and J by 6 bases, with 13 bases left in between. CDR3 nucleotides: TGTGCCAGCCAACCCGATCGGCCTGAAGCTTTCTTT. Translated, it gives CASQPDRPEAFF.

This clonotype has at least ten counts. This chain uses TRBV7-2 with TRBJ2-1; the D call may be TRBD1 or TRBD2 (5 bases each). From germline, CDR1 is SGHTA and CDR2 FQGNSA. Trimming took off 4 bases at V and 6 bases at J, with 16 bases between the two ends. This CDR3 is built from 15 residues. In DNA form, the CDR3 reads TGTGCCAGCAGCTCCGACTATGGGGGTGGCAATGAGCAGTTCTTC. This sequence encodes CASSSDYGGGNEQFF.

This clonotype was counted ten times or more. The V call is TRBV6-5, the J call TRBJ1-5; 7 bases fit TRBD1. Germline lookup yields CDR1 MNHEY and CDR2 SVGAGI. CDR3 length: 13 amino acids. After removal of 5 bases from V and 6 bases from J, the junction contained 4 bases not matched to a gene. CDR3 nucleotides: TGTGCCAGCAGTCAAACAGGGGCTCAGCCCCAGCATTTT. It translates to CASSQTGAQPQHF.

Ten or more counts support this clonotype. The J gene is TRBJ1-1, the V gene TRBV29-1, with D unresolved. V gave up 7 bases and J gave up 0 bases, with 12 bases separating them. This CDR3 contains 13 residues. Germline V lookup: CDR1 SQVTM, CDR2 ANQGSEA. The CDR3 protein is CSARPGLNTEAFF. For the CDR3, the DNA is TGCAGCGCCCGCCCGGGTTTGAACACTGAAGCTTTCTTT.

This clonotype came up many times. The chain carries TRBV20-1 and TRBJ1-5; TRBD1 is a possible D gene (6 bases). The CDR3 has 14 residues. Trimming took 6 bases from V and 1 from J, leaving 13 bases between them. Germline assignment: CDR1 DFQATT and CDR2 SNEGSKA (reference sequence). CDR3 loop: CSAITGNSNQPQHF. Written as DNA, the CDR3 is TGCAGTGCAATTACAGGGAACAGCAATCAGCCCCAGCATTTT.

This clonotype was seen ten or more times. V is TRBV7-2 and J is TRBJ2-7; 7 positions match TRBD1. Per germline, CDR1 SGHTA and CDR2 FQGNSA. V lost 5 bases, J lost 6 bases, and 13 bases stayed unmatched. The CDR3 contains 15 residues. The CDR3 loop is CASSQPRDRDGEQYF. Written as DNA, the CDR3 is TGTGCCAGCAGCCAACCTAGAGACAGGGATGGCGAGCAGTACTTC.

This clonotype came up many times. The chain uses TRBV20-1 and TRBJ1-6; 7 bases are shared with TRBD1. V was clipped by 6 bases and J by 4 bases; unmatched bases: 9. CDR1 DFQATT and CDR2 SNEGSKA come from the germline V gene (reference sequence). The CDR3 is made up of 15 amino acids. The CDR3 DNA reads as TGCAGTGCCGCCCAGGGGGGGAGTTATAATTCACCCCTCCACTTT. Translated, it gives CSAAQGGSYNSPLHF.

The J gene is TRBJ2-7, the V gene TRBV4-2; TRBD2 is a possible D gene (7 bases). The germline CDR1 and CDR2 sequences are LGHNA and YNFKEQ. This CDR3 contains 16 residues. Trimming removed 5 bases from V and 0 bases from J, with 17 bases in between. CDR3 sequence: CASSKGGGIGSYEQYF. Written as DNA, the CDR3 is TGTGCCAGCAGCAAGGGGGGGGGCATCGGCTCCTACGAGCAGTACTTC.

This clonotype has at least ten counts. J is TRBJ2-3 and V is TRBV20-1; D is unclear. Per germline, CDR1 DFQATT and CDR2 SNEGSKA (reference sequence). The CDR3 is made up of 12 amino acids. The V gene lost 2 bases and the J gene lost 2 bases, with 5 bases spanning the gap. For the CDR3, the DNA is TGCAGTGCTAGAAAGACCACAGATACGCAGTATTTT. It specifies CSARKTTDTQYF.

The V call is TRBV5-1, the J call TRBJ2-3; tentatively, D is TRBD1 or TRBD2 (5 bases each). V dropped 4 bases and J dropped 3 bases, with 12 bases sitting between them. Germline V gene data show CDR1 as SGHRS and CDR2 as YFSETQ. This CDR3 is 14 amino acids long. The CDR3 is CASSTGRSTDTQYF. For the CDR3, the DNA is TGCGCCAGCAGCACGGGACGAAGTACAGATACGCAGTATTTT.

Many counts were recorded for this clonotype. The chain uses TRBV12-3 or TRBV12-4 and TRBJ2-3; 7 nucleotides agree with TRBD1. V lost 6 bases and J lost 5; bases outside the gene matches: 8. This CDR3 comprises 14 residues. In nucleotides, the CDR3 is TGTGCCAGCAGACCCCGACAGGGCTTAGATACGCAGTATTTT. Encoded protein: CASRPRQGLDTQYF.

This clonotype was detected ten times or more. A much more abundant neighbour one base away suggests this may be a read error. The rearrangement joins TRBV5-1 to TRBJ1-2; weak D call: TRBD1 (5 bases). This CDR3 contains 12 residues. Germline V lookup: CDR1 SGHRS, CDR2 YFSETQ. With 3 bases removed from V and 8 bases from J, the gap between germline ends came to 11 bases. CDR3 sequence reads: CASSWDSKGYTF. The CDR3 region has the DNA TGCGCCAGCAGCTGGGACTCTAAAGGCTACACCTTC.

This clonotype appeared a few times. The chain recombines TRBV7-9 with TRBJ2-1, with 8 bases aligning to TRBD2. Germline V gene data show CDR1 as SEHNR and CDR2 as FQNEAQ (reference sequence). Trimming removed 5 bases from V and 4 bases from J; junction bases left unmatched: 7. CDR3 length: 15 residues. In DNA, the CDR3 is TGTGCCAGCAGCGCCTCCCGGGGGGGATACAATGAGCAGTTCTTC. Translating gives CASSASRGGYNEQFF.

This clonotype was observed many times. This chain uses TRBV20-1 with TRBJ2-7; D assignment may be TRBD1 or TRBD2 (5 bases each). The germline V gene has CDR1 DFQATT and CDR2 SNEGSKA (reference sequence). The CDR3 has 14 amino acids. V dropped 3 bases and J dropped 2 bases, with 14 bases sitting between them. CDR3 in DNA: TGCAGTGCTAGCCTCCGGGACGACACCTACGAGCAGTACTTC. This encodes CSASLRDDTYEQYF.